The entry that follows covers one T cell receptor (beta chain) sequence. Method: immunoSEQ multiplex PCR; TCRdb's copy keeps in-frame clones and lacks some. The repertoire has 350,000 to 450,000 clones, 70% to 90% of them found once; the top ten carry 2.5% to 3.5%. This sample was included in a study of blood T cell repertoires in COVID-19. Overall study: The United States, Italy and Spain supplied acute and convalescent COVID-19 samples. Sources were T cells, B-cell-depleted T cells, or PBMCs; the material itself was cDNA or gDNA.

Sequencing was done on a sample of peripheral blood. This TCR was recovered from a human donor in a cohort sampled during active COVID-19.

CDR3 coding DNA: TGTGCCAGCAGAGGACAGGGAGGTGGCGACTATGGCTACACCTTC. Translating it yields CASRGQGGGDYGYTF. The rearrangement uses TRBV2 and TRBJ1-2; 8 positions agree with TRBD1. The junction had 9 bases not matched to a gene; V was cut back by 6 bases and J by 3 bases. The germline gives CDR1 SNHLY, CDR2 FYNNEI. This CDR3 is built from 15 residues.